The clone carrying this T cell receptor beta chain was recorded many times. A second about 7 to 11 cycle PCR used barcoded and J-beta primers. TCRdb reprocessed the 5' RACE reads with MiXCR, giving one entry per CDR3 protein. The sample gives roughly 410,000 distinct CDR3 sequences, over 45% of which show up once; 51% is in the top ten. The sample belongs to a study of blood T cells in healthy people across ages. CDR3 length equals 15 residues. From germline, CDR1 is SGHRS and CDR2 YFSETQ. Trimming removed 4 bases at V and 4 bases at J, with 17 bases between. Sequenced sample: blood. The chain is built from TRBV5-1 and TRBJ1-2; the D gene is possibly TRBD1 (5 bases). This sequence was found in a man in his sixties in good health. The CDR3, as DNA: TGCGCCAGCAGCCCGGAGGGACGTCCAGGCTATGGCTACACCTTC. This codes for CASSPEGRPGYGYTF. Drawing the rest from reference TRBV5-1 and TRBJ1-2, the complete variable domain is KAGVTQTPRYLIKTRGQQVTLSCSPISGHRSVSWYQQTPGQGLQFLFEYFSETQRNKGNFPGRFSGRQFSNSRSEMNVSTLELGDSALYLCASSPEGRPGYGYTFGSGTRLTVV.